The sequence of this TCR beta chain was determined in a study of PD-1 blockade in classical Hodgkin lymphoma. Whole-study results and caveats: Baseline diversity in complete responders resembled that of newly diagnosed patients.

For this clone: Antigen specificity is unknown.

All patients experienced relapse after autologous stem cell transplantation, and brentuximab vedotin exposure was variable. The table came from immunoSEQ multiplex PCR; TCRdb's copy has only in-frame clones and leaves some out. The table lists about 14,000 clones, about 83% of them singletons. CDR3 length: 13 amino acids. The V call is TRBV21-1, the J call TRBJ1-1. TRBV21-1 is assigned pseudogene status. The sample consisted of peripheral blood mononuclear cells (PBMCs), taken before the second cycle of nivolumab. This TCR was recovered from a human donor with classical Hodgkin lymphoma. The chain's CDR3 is CASSNHRNTEAFF. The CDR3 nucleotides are TGTGCCAGCAGCAACCACCGGAACACTGAAGCTTTCTTT.